These 21 T cell receptor beta chains share one sample of origin, sequenced in a study of identical twins. TCRdb passed the 5' RACE reads through MiXCR, listing each CDR3 protein once. The table records 640,000 or so distinct CDR3 sequences, approximately 6% of them present only once. The sample taken for sequencing was naive T cells sorted from blood. These receptors were taken from a man aged 18 to 35 in good health.

This clonotype has at least ten counts. CDR3: CSARSHGIYNEQFF. CDR3 nucleotides: TGCAGTGCTAGGTCGCATGGGATTTACAATGAGCAGTTCTTC. The V call is TRBV20-1, the J call TRBJ2-1; unclear D gene. CDR3 length: 14 residues. Germline assignment: CDR1 DFQATT and CDR2 SNEGSKA (reference sequence). Between the trimmed V and J ends, which lost 3 bases and 4 bases, there was a span of 13 bases.

This clonotype was picked up a small number of times. This rearrangement joins TRBV20-1 to TRBJ2-4, with D possibly TRBD2 on 5 matching bases. Trimming took 6 bases from V and 0 from J, leaving 18 bases between them. The germline V gene encodes CDR1 DFQATT and CDR2 SNEGSKA (reference sequence). This CDR3 has 16 residues. The CDR3 spells CSAADGQALAKNIQYF. In DNA, the CDR3 is TGCAGTGCAGCGGACGGCCAGGCTCTAGCCAAAAACATTCAGTACTTC.

This clonotype occurred a few times. J is TRBJ1-6 and V is TRBV20-1, with 7 bases lining up with TRBD1. There are 15 residues in the CDR3. J was trimmed by 6 bases and V by 5 bases; bases with no gene match: 10. The germline gives CDR1 DFQATT, CDR2 SNEGSKA (reference sequence). In DNA form, the CDR3 reads TGCAGTGCTGGGGGGACAGTAGTCTCTAATTCACCCCTCCACTTT. Amino acids: CSAGGTVVSNSPLHF.

The V call is TRBV5-6, the J call TRBJ2-1; 12 nucleotides align to TRBD2. Germline assignment: CDR1 SGHDT and CDR2 YYEEEE. The J segment lost 7 bases and the V segment lost 0 bases, leaving 8 bases of the junction unmatched. The CDR3 has 17 residues. The chain's CDR3 is CASSLAVTSGSRNEQFF. Written as DNA, the CDR3 is TGTGCCAGCAGCTTGGCGGTGACTAGCGGGAGTAGAAATGAGCAGTTCTTC.

In this sample, this clonotype turned up many times. The chain carries TRBV9 and TRBJ2-1; no clear D. Deletions cut 0 bases from V and 8 bases from J, with 9 bases between. This CDR3 is built from 13 residues. The V gene's germline CDR1 is SGDLS and CDR2 YYNGEE. The CDR3 reads CASSVVEGYEQFF. CDR3 in DNA: TGTGCCAGCAGCGTAGTTGAAGGGTATGAGCAGTTCTTC.

This clonotype was observed a handful of times. The chain uses TRBV5-1 and TRBJ1-5; 10 nucleotides align to TRBD1. Looked up from germline, CDR1 is SGHRS and CDR2 is YFSETQ. This CDR3 is 15 amino acids long. V lost 4 bases and J lost 3; bases outside the gene matches: 4. The CDR3: CASSTGTGDNQPQHF. For the CDR3, the DNA is TGCGCCAGCAGCACCGGGACAGGGGACAATCAGCCCCAGCATTTT.

The chain uses TRBV20-1 and TRBJ2-2; D unresolved. Trimming took off 3 bases at V and 3 bases at J, with 8 bases between the two ends. The germline V gene encodes CDR1 DFQATT and CDR2 SNEGSKA (reference sequence). The CDR3 covers 13 residues. The CDR3 spells CSASYHYTGELFF. The DNA of the CDR3 is TGCAGTGCTAGCTACCATTACACCGGGGAGCTGTTTTTT.

This clonotype was counted ten times or more. The rearrangement joins TRBV5-6 to TRBJ2-5; 7 bases are shared with TRBD2. CDR1 and CDR2 (germline): SGHDT, YYEEEE. This CDR3 contains 15 residues. The V gene end was trimmed by 0 bases and the J gene end by 1 base; junction bases not matched to a gene: 3. CDR3 in amino acids: CASSLEGRGQETQYF. DNA of the CDR3: TGTGCCAGCAGCTTGGAAGGGAGGGGCCAAGAGACCCAGTACTTC.

This clonotype was seen ten or more times. The gene calls are TRBV5-1 and TRBJ1-1, with D perhaps matching TRBD1 (6 bases). The length of the CDR3 is 14 residues. Trimming pared 7 bases from V and 5 bases from J, leaving 18 bases between. The germline CDR1 and CDR2 sequences are SGHRS and YFSETQ. CDR3 amino acids: CASARPGDPTEAFF. CDR3 bases: TGCGCCAGCGCCCGGCCAGGGGACCCTACTGAAGCTTTCTTT.

There are many counts of this clonotype. V gene TRBV29-1 combines with J gene TRBJ2-7; TRBD2 agrees at 7 bases. CDR1 and CDR2 (germline): SQVTM, ANQGSEA. V trimming: 0 bases; J trimming: 2 bases; junction bases outside the gene matches: 10. The CDR3 sequence is 16 residues long. CDR3 nucleotide sequence: TGCAGCGTTGAAGACGCAACCGGGACTAACCCCTACGAGCAGTACTTC. It is translated as CSVEDATGTNPYEQYF.

This clonotype was picked up a small number of times. The chain has TRBV6-4 and TRBJ2-3; 11 nucleotides match TRBD2. The CDR3 runs to 18 residues. V trimming: 6 bases; J trimming: 2 bases; junction bases outside the gene matches: 13. Germline CDR1 reads MRHNA; CDR2 reads SNTAGT. The CDR3 sequence: CASRTSGTLGPHTDTQYF. In DNA, the CDR3 is TGTGCCAGCAGGACTAGCGGGACCCTTGGACCACACACAGATACGCAGTATTTT.

This clonotype was seen at least ten times. The chain employs TRBV5-5 and TRBJ2-7; the D gene is possibly TRBD1 (6 bases). This CDR3 has 15 residues. Per the germline V gene, CDR1 is SGHKS and CDR2 is YYEKEE (reference sequence). The V gene lost 4 bases and the J gene lost 4 bases, with 18 bases spanning the gap. CDR3 in DNA: TGTGCCAGCAGCAAGGACAGAAATGGATTATACGAGCAGTACTTC. This encodes CASSKDRNGLYEQYF.

This clonotype was observed a few times. The rearrangement uses TRBV7-2 and TRBJ1-4, with 7 bases aligning to TRBD1. This CDR3 has 14 amino acids. J lost 7 bases, V lost 4 bases, and 6 bases had no gene match. Looked up from germline, CDR1 is SGHTA and CDR2 is FQGNSA. The CDR3 nucleotides are TGTGCCAGCAGCTACGACAGGGCGAGTGAAAAACTGTTTTTT. The encoded protein is CASSYDRASEKLFF.

There are a few counts of this clonotype. This sequence joins TRBV7-9 and TRBJ2-3; D is perhaps TRBD2 (6 bases). The CDR3 runs 17 residues. Trimming pared 4 bases from V and 1 base from J, leaving 18 bases between. Germline V gene lookup returns CDR1 SEHNR and CDR2 FQNEAQ (reference sequence). CDR3 protein: CASSSPPRRAGTDTQYF. The CDR3 DNA reads TGTGCCAGCAGCTCTCCCCCCCGGAGGGCGGGCACAGATACGCAGTATTTT.

This clonotype has a handful of counts. This sequence joins TRBV6-5 and TRBJ1-5; D is undetermined. The ends were cut back, 7 bases at V and 6 bases at J, with 10 bases in the middle. Germline CDR1 and CDR2: MNHEY and SVGAGI. This CDR3 has 12 amino acids. In DNA, the CDR3 is TGTGCCAGCAACACGGGTGGTCAGCCCCAGCATTTT. This encodes CASNTGGQPQHF.

This sequence joins TRBV7-2 and TRBJ2-1; 11 nucleotides line up with TRBD2. The CDR3 spans 16 residues. V was clipped by 0 bases and J by 10 bases; unmatched bases: 8. Germline CDR1 is SGHTA and CDR2 is FQGNSA. CDR3: CASSLASGTSGGEQFF. The CDR3 DNA is TGTGCCAGCAGCTTAGCATCAGGGACTAGCGGAGGGGAGCAGTTCTTC.

This clonotype turned up a few times. The rearrangement uses TRBV7-8 and TRBJ2-6; TRBD2 agrees at 12 bases. Unmatched junction bases numbered 3, after V lost 4 bases and J lost 2 bases. The CDR3 is 17 amino acids. Germline V gene data show CDR1 as SGHVS and CDR2 as FQNEAQ. The CDR3 DNA is TGTGCCAGCAGCTCCCTAGCGGGAGGGACTGGGGCCAACGTCCTGACTTTC. The encoded protein is CASSSLAGGTGANVLTF.

This clonotype was counted many times. The chain carries TRBV21-1 and TRBJ2-2; no DNA check was done on the table's D call, TRBD1. TRBV21-1 constitutes a pseudogene. This CDR3 region has 20 residues. In nucleotides, the CDR3 is TGTGCCAGCAGCAAAAACCGGGACAGGGGGCCCCTATCGAACACCGGGGAGCTGTTTTTT. Its protein product is CASSKNRDRGPLSNTGELFF.

The chain employs TRBV29-1 and TRBJ2-5, with TRBD2 as a possible D gene (5 bases). Trimming took off 6 bases at V and 5 bases at J, with 10 bases between the two ends. The CDR3 sequence is 11 residues long. Germline V gene sequence: CDR1 SQVTM, CDR2 ANQGSEA. The CDR3 here is CSVRRGETQYF. CDR3 coding DNA: TGCAGCGTGCGGCGAGGGGAGACCCAGTACTTC.

This clonotype was observed many times. Compared with germline, one end of the junction differs, possibly owing to a read error. This sequence joins TRBV10-2 and TRBJ2-5; weak D call: TRBD2 (5 bases). There are 15 residues in the CDR3. Germline V lookup: CDR1 WSHSY, CDR2 SAAADI. CDR3 nucleotide sequence: TGCGCCAGCTGTGAGTGGAGAGGGTCCGAAGAGACCCAGTACTTC. This gives the protein CASCEWRGSEETQYF.

This clonotype was seen many times. The V call is TRBV12-3 or TRBV12-4, the J call TRBJ2-1; tentative D call: TRBD2 (6 bases). Trimming stripped 5 bases from V and 6 bases from J, with 14 bases between. This CDR3 is 14 amino acids long. The CDR3 reads CASSPQAGTNEQFF. CDR3 bases: TGTGCCAGCAGTCCCCAGGCGGGAACCAATGAGCAGTTCTTC.